The 30 T cell receptor beta chains in this list originate from one sample, sequenced in a study of T cell clones after liver transplantation (dated by TCRdb to 2018 to 2020). Library construction relied on the immunoSEQ multiplex PCR assay. What TCRdb holds here is the immuneACCESS table cut down to in-frame rearrangements. Part of the clones is not present; checked against another copy, under half of the missing clones reflect an unresolved V gene, and the others are unexplained. This sample has 50,000 or so clones in its table, and over 65% of those were observed once. The ten largest clones take up about 9.9% of the sample. This specimen consisted of CD4+ T cells from blood, obtained 54 months after liver transplant. The receptors stem from a human patient who received a liver transplant. After a transplant, not all T cells may be the patient's own; some may come from the graft donor.

There are a few counts of this clone. The chain has TRBV7-8 and TRBJ2-5; D is tentatively TRBD1 or TRBD2 (5 bases each). Germline CDR1 reads SGHVS; CDR2 reads FQNEAQ. The length of the CDR3 is 14 residues. V was shortened by 5 bases and J by 1 base, with 11 bases between the two germline ends. The chain's CDR3 is CASSRGRTQETQYF. DNA of the CDR3: TGTGCCAGCAGCCGGGGACGGACCCAAGAGACCCAGTACTTC. Filled out from reference TRBV7-8 and TRBJ2-5, the complete variable domain reads GAGVSQSPRYKVAKRGQDVALRCDPISGHVSLFWYQQALGQGPEFLTYFQNEAQLDKSGLPSDRFFAERPEGSVSTLKIQRTQQEDSAVYLCASSRGRTQETQYFGPGTRLLVL.

The V and J genes are TRBV9 and TRBJ2-1, with 11 bases that match TRBD2. The trim removed 0 bases at V and 8 bases at J, leaving 4 bases unmatched. CDR1 is SGDLS, CDR2 YYNGEE, per germline. The CDR3 runs to 15 residues. The CDR3 loop is CASSVALAGGDEQFF. CDR3 nucleotides: TGTGCCAGCAGCGTAGCCCTAGCGGGGGGAGATGAGCAGTTCTTC. Using reference TRBV9 and TRBJ2-1 for the parts outside the CDR3, the full variable domain is DSGVTQTPKHLITATGQRVTLRCSPRSGDLSVYWYQQSLDQGLQFLIQYYNGEERAKGNILERFSAQQFPDLHSELNLSSLELGDSALYFCASSVALAGGDEQFFGPGTRLTVL.

The J gene is TRBJ1-1, the V gene TRBV7-8; D unclear. CDR3 length: 14 residues. Germline CDR1 SGHVS, CDR2 FQNEAQ. V was clipped by 1 base and J by 5 bases, with 11 bases between them. The CDR3 is CASSLGRRRTEAFF. The CDR3 coding sequence is TGTGCCAGCAGCTTAGGGAGGCGGAGGACTGAAGCTTTCTTT.

This clone has a handful of counts. The chain combines TRBV2 with TRBJ1-5; D is perhaps TRBD1 (6 bases). Trimming cost V 4 bases and J 4 bases, with 17 bases left between them. Germline V CDR1 and CDR2: SNHLY, FYNNEI. CDR3 length equals 16 residues. The CDR3 is CASSARGLSENQPQHF. The CDR3 nucleotides are TGTGCCAGCAGTGCGCGGGGGCTCTCCGAAAATCAGCCCCAGCATTTT.

The CDR3 nucleotides read TGTGCCAGCAGTTTAGTGGAGAGCGCGGGGAACTATGGCTACACCTTC. This sequence encodes CASSLVESAGNYGYTF. The V gene is TRBV28, the J gene TRBJ1-2, with unresolved D. This CDR3 contains 16 residues. Trimming took off 2 bases at V and 2 bases at J, with 15 bases between the two ends. CDR1 and CDR2 from the germline V gene are MDHEN and SYDVKM.

The rearrangement links TRBV15 to TRBJ1-2, with unresolved D. CDR1 is LNHNV and CDR2 is YYDKDF in the germline V gene (reference sequence). This CDR3 is 14 amino acids long. The V gene lost 1 base and the J gene lost 1 base, with 7 bases spanning the gap. DNA for the CDR3: TGTGCCACCAGCAGAGGGGGATTTAACTATGGCTACACCTTC. Amino acid sequence: CATSRGGFNYGYTF.

The chain's CDR3 is CAVQSNYGYTF. CDR3 DNA: TGTGCCGTACAGAGTAACTATGGCTACACCTTC. The gene calls are TRBV6-6 and TRBJ1-2; D remains unclear. This CDR3 is built from 11 residues. Trimming left V 11 bases short and J 1 base short, with 8 bases between. In germline, CDR1 is MNHNY, CDR2 SVGAGI (reference sequence).

The V and J genes are TRBV21-1 and TRBJ1-5; the D call in the table, TRBD1, was not verified against the DNA. TRBV21-1 constitutes a pseudogene. CDR3 length: 16 amino acids. In nucleotides, the CDR3 is TGTGCCAGCAGCAAAGGACAGGGGAAACGCAATCAGCCCCAGCATTTT. Amino acids: CASSKGQGKRNQPQHF.

The gene calls are TRBV19 and TRBJ2-3; a possible D gene is TRBD2 (6 bases). The V gene lost 1 base and the J gene lost 2 bases, with 7 bases spanning the gap. CDR3 size: 14 residues. Germline-derived CDR1 and CDR2 are LNHDA and SQIVND (reference sequence). The CDR3 sequence: CASSIGDFTDTQYF. The CDR3 coding sequence is TGTGCCAGTAGTATAGGGGACTTCACAGATACGCAGTATTTT.

The CDR3 nucleotides read TGTGCCAGCAGCCAAGGTGGACAGGGAAGGACCGGGGAGCTGTTTTTT. Protein: CASSQGGQGRTGELFF. The chain is built from TRBV11-2 and TRBJ2-2; TRBD1 matches 8 bases. After removal of 5 bases from V and 5 bases from J, the junction contained 10 bases not matched to a gene. This CDR3 region has 16 residues. In germline, CDR1 is SGHAT, CDR2 FQNNGV.

CDR3 sequence reads: CASSLRASGATDTQYF. CDR3 DNA sequence: TGTGCCAGCAGTCTGAGGGCTAGCGGGGCTACAGATACGCAGTATTTT. This chain connects TRBV19 to TRBJ2-3; 9 bases fit TRBD2. Per germline, CDR1 LNHDA and CDR2 SQIVND (reference sequence). V shed 9 bases, J shed 3 bases, and the junction held 13 bases outside the gene matches. This CDR3 is 16 amino acids long.

This sequence joins TRBV27 and TRBJ2-1, with D possibly TRBD1 on 5 matching bases. Germline CDR1 is MNHEY and CDR2 is SMNVEV (reference sequence). The ends were cut back, 6 bases at V and 2 bases at J, with 8 bases in the middle. The CDR3 extends over 13 amino acids. CDR3 in DNA: TGTGCCAGCAGCAGGGTTCCCTACAATGAGCAGTTCTTC. Translation gives CASSRVPYNEQFF.

The table lists this clone with many counts. The rearrangement uses TRBV11-2 and TRBJ2-3; the match to TRBD2 covers 7 bases. J lost 8 bases, V lost 4 bases, and 15 bases had no gene match. The germline gives CDR1 SGHAT, CDR2 FQNNGV. The CDR3 consists of 16 residues. The CDR3 here is CASSSLPSGSWGTQYF. The CDR3 nucleotides are TGTGCCAGCAGCTCCTTGCCTAGCGGTTCATGGGGTACGCAGTATTTT.

The chain carries TRBV27 and TRBJ2-2; perhaps D is TRBD1 or TRBD2 (5 bases each). This CDR3 is built from 18 residues. Trimming took 3 bases from V and 0 from J, leaving 17 bases between them. CDR1 MNHEY and CDR2 SMNVEV come from the germline V gene (reference sequence). This chain's CDR3 is CASSFEGPRFANTGELFF. CDR3 in DNA: TGTGCCAGCAGTTTTGAGGGACCCCGGTTCGCGAACACCGGGGAGCTGTTTTTT.

The genes are TRBV6-1 and TRBJ1-1; D possibly corresponds to TRBD1 (6 bases). The V gene's germline CDR1 is MNHNS and CDR2 SASEGT. This CDR3 is 13 amino acids long. V dropped 3 bases and J dropped 5 bases, with 10 bases sitting between them. Here the CDR3 reads CASSEKGGTEAFF. The CDR3 DNA is TGTGCCAGCAGTGAGAAGGGGGGGACTGAAGCTTTCTTT.

CDR3 bases: TGTGCCAGCAGCGTAGGAGCCGGGCGGACCGGGGAGCTGTTTTTT. Amino acid sequence: CASSVGAGRTGELFF. The chain joins TRBV9 to TRBJ2-2, with no clear D. CDR1 and CDR2 from the germline V gene are SGDLS and YYNGEE. V shed 0 bases and J shed 5 bases, with 11 bases lying between them. This CDR3 has 15 amino acids. The full variable domain, completed using reference TRBV9 and TRBJ2-2, is DSGVTQTPKHLITATGQRVTLRCSPRSGDLSVYWYQQSLDQGLQFLIQYYNGEERAKGNILERFSAQQFPDLHSELNLSSLELGDSALYFCASSVGAGRTGELFFGEGSRLTVL.

This sequence joins TRBV28 and TRBJ1-2; a weak D match, TRBD1 (5 bases). Germline loops: CDR1 MDHEN, CDR2 SYDVKM. CDR3 size: 14 residues. The V end lost 1 base, the J end lost 8 bases, and 14 bases lay between the germline ends. DNA of the CDR3: TGTGCCAGCAGTTTATCCCCAGGGACCAGAGGCTACACCTTC. Translating it yields CASSLSPGTRGYTF.

CDR3 protein: CASIESGGNTEAFF. The CDR3 region has the DNA TGTGCCAGCATCGAATCAGGGGGGAACACTGAAGCTTTCTTT. The chain uses TRBV7-9 and TRBJ1-1; TRBD1 agrees at 7 bases. There are 14 residues in the CDR3. The V gene end was trimmed by 7 bases and the J gene end by 1 base; junction bases not matched to a gene: 6. Per the germline V gene, CDR1 is SEHNR and CDR2 is FQNEAQ (reference sequence).

The rearrangement uses TRBV10-3 and TRBJ2-7; either TRBD1 or TRBD2 may supply D (5 bases each). This CDR3 has 13 residues. Germline-derived CDR1 and CDR2 are ENHRY and SYGVKD. V lost 4 bases and J lost 7, with 14 bases in between. The CDR3 reads CAISGGNIEEQYF. The CDR3 DNA follows: TGTGCCATCAGTGGGGGGAACATCGAGGAGCAGTACTTC.

This chain uses TRBV7-2 with TRBJ2-7, with TRBD2 matching 13 bases. This CDR3 region has 16 residues. J was trimmed by 6 bases and V by 5 bases; bases with no gene match: 10. In germline, CDR1 is SGHTA, CDR2 FQGNSA. CDR3 sequence reads: CASSPIGTSGVGEQYF. As DNA, the CDR3 is TGTGCCAGCAGCCCTATAGGGACTAGCGGGGTAGGCGAGCAGTACTTC.

The chain carries TRBV7-2 and TRBJ1-1; tentatively, D is TRBD1 (5 bases). Trimming shortened V by 7 bases and J by 0 bases, and 18 bases separated the two germline ends. The V gene's germline CDR1 is SGHTA and CDR2 FQGNSA. There are 16 residues in the CDR3. CDR3 in DNA: TGTGCCAGCAACAAGGGGATGACGAGATTGAACACTGAAGCTTTCTTT. Its protein is CASNKGMTRLNTEAFF.

The chain couples TRBV7-3 to TRBJ1-6; D is unresolved. Between the trimmed V and J ends, which lost 4 bases and 7 bases, there was a span of 11 bases. CDR3 size: 14 residues. Germline values: CDR1 SGHTA, CDR2 FQGTGA. CDR3 residues: CASSSSGLNSPLHF. Here the CDR3 DNA reads TGTGCCAGCAGCTCATCCGGGCTGAATTCACCCCTCCACTTT.

The chain has TRBV28 and TRBJ1-2; perhaps TRBD1 as D (5 bases). The ends were cut back, 6 bases at V and 0 bases at J, with 11 bases in the middle. The CDR3 consists of 14 residues. The V gene's germline CDR1 is MDHEN and CDR2 SYDVKM. CDR3 in amino acids: CASSSGTANYGYTF. The CDR3 DNA reads as TGTGCCAGCAGCTCGGGGACTGCTAACTATGGCTACACCTTC.

The chain has TRBV2 and TRBJ2-6; a possible D gene is TRBD1 (6 bases). The CDR3 covers 16 residues. Germline V CDR1 and CDR2: SNHLY, FYNNEI. The V end lost 6 bases, the J end lost 2 bases, and 14 bases lay between the germline ends. CDR3 loop: CASRNRVRTGANVLTF. The CDR3 nucleotides are TGTGCCAGCAGAAACAGGGTTAGAACTGGGGCCAACGTCCTGACTTTC.

This chain joins TRBV28 and TRBJ1-4; perhaps TRBD1 as D (5 bases). The CDR3 is 14 residues long. In germline, CDR1 is MDHEN, CDR2 SYDVKM. V lost 4 bases and J lost 8, with 14 bases in between. The DNA for the CDR3 is TGTGCCAGCAGTTCGCTGACAGTTCGGGAAAAACTGTTTTTT. Its translation: CASSSLTVREKLFF.

CDR3 sequence: CASSLVAGSSAFF. The CDR3 DNA sequence: TGTGCCAGCAGCTTAGTGGCGGGTTCCTCGGCTTTCTTT. The chain combines TRBV7-9 with TRBJ1-1; D gene uncertain. The CDR3 totals 13 residues. Trimming took off 1 base at V and 11 bases at J, with 14 bases between the two ends. Germline assignment: CDR1 SEHNR and CDR2 FQNEAQ (reference sequence).

The chain couples TRBV21-1 to TRBJ1-2; whether TRBD1, the table's D call, matches the DNA was not checked. TRBV21-1 is designated a pseudogene. The CDR3 covers 13 residues. The CDR3 loop is CASSKGQGNGYTF. Here the CDR3 DNA reads TGTGCCAGCAGCAAAGGACAGGGTAATGGCTACACCTTC.

There are a few counts of this clone. This chain connects TRBV2 to TRBJ1-2, with 8 nucleotides matching TRBD1. Germline-derived CDR1 and CDR2 are SNHLY and FYNNEI. This CDR3 has 13 residues. With V trimmed by 6 bases and J by 7 bases, 7 bases remained unmatched. This CDR3 is CASRAPGGSGYTF. The DNA of the CDR3 is TGTGCCAGCAGGGCCCCAGGGGGCTCTGGCTACACCTTC.

CDR3 nucleotides: TGTGCCAGCAGCATTCAGGGACGGCTTAATGAAAAACTGTTTTTT. Encoded protein: CASSIQGRLNEKLFF. The rearrangement links TRBV7-2 to TRBJ1-4; weak D call: TRBD1 (5 bases). Trimming left V 5 bases short and J 4 bases short, with 14 bases between. The germline V gene has CDR1 SGHTA and CDR2 FQGNSA. The CDR3 extends over 15 amino acids.

The gene calls are TRBV6-6 and TRBJ1-2, with 9 bases lining up with TRBD1. The germline V gene encodes CDR1 MNHNY and CDR2 SVGAGI (reference sequence). V lost 0 bases, J lost 8 bases, and 7 bases stayed unmatched. The CDR3 loop spans 15 amino acids. The CDR3 loop reads CASSYSIDRGNGYTF. The CDR3 bases are TGTGCCAGCAGTTACTCGATAGACAGGGGGAACGGCTACACCTTC.